Given below is one T cell receptor beta chain in context. In germline, CDR1 is SGHVS, CDR2 FNYEAQ. This CDR3 contains 16 residues. V shed 6 bases and J shed 3 bases, with 17 bases lying between them. These data come from a study of blood T cell repertoires in COVID-19. At the level of the study: From T cells, B-cell-depleted T cells, or PBMCs came the material, which was cDNA or gDNA.

The protocol was immunoSEQ multiplex PCR, while the TCRdb copy is restricted to in-frame clones and leaves out a portion. The sample lists roughly 190,000 clones; around nine tenths were seen once. The chain combines TRBV7-6 with TRBJ1-4, with unresolved D. The TCR originated in a man in his 70s with acute or convalescent COVID-19. The sequenced sample consisted of peripheral blood. CDR3: CASRPLYHRANEKLFF. As DNA, the CDR3 is TGTGCCAGCAGACCCCTATATCACAGAGCTAATGAAAAACTGTTTTTT.